A selection of T cell receptor beta chains follows, all from one sample in a study of T cells in Graves' hyperthyroidism and ophthalmopathy. Each CDR3 protein is one row after TCRdb ran MiXCR on the multiplex PCR reads. This table has a few hundred thousand distinct CDR3 sequences, 11% to 15% appearing once. Sequencing was carried out using blood. These receptors were obtained from a woman younger than 45 with Graves' hyperthyroidism that later progressed to Graves' ophthalmopathy. Both conserved end residues are trimmed from each CDR3. The D gene is left open where the match is weak.

d_gene | v_gene | CDR3aa
. | TRBV29-1 | SVEEYGQNYGYT
. | TRBV7-2 | ASSRTDLEVTYEQY
. | TRBV19 | ASSIGARVEQF
. | TRBV2 | ASRGTGSEQETQY
TRBD2 | TRBV5-1 | ASSSPGLAGGTETQY
. | TRBV4-3 | ASSQDPGVQPQH
TRBD1 | TRBV9 | ASRGGTGDYT
TRBD1 | TRBV10-3 | AISGGVRDRDSYEQY
TRBD2 | TRBV7-2 | ASSLAVEGLAGELSY
. | TRBV5-1 | ASSSIGSETDTQY
TRBD2 | TRBV20-1 | SAREGTSGERQETQY
. | TRBV29-1 | SVDHYGYT
. | TRBV11-2 | ASSPRRDPNYEQY
. | TRBV3-1 | ASSFGVGNYGYT
TRBD1 | TRBV7-2 | ASSVQGREAF
. | TRBV25-1 | ASSSFGELF
. | TRBV2 | ASSEPLNTEAF
. | TRBV9 | ASSARSGTDSYEQY
. | TRBV11-2 | ASSRDGLPEETQY
. | TRBV28 | ATDKAPLH
. | TRBV7-8 | ASSLQGFTGELF
. | TRBV7-2 | ASSLDKYYTEAF
. | TRBV6-5 | ASSWNREDQPQH
. | TRBV12-3/TRBV12-4 | ASSTTGEQY
. | TRBV10-3 | ATKGAYEQY
. | TRBV24-1 | ATSHGSYNQPQH
TRBD1 | TRBV20-1 | SAPTAGGADTQY
TRBD2 | TRBV5-1 | ASSLAGAGGLGEQY
TRBD2 | TRBV20-1 | SASERDLTYEQY
TRBD2 | TRBV7-3 | ASSLTNPSGSRDTGELF
TRBD1 | TRBV5-1 | ASSPRDRADEQF
. | TRBV24-1 | ATSDVREQY
. | TRBV6-1 | ASSSRVTYEQY
. | TRBV7-2 | ASTGGGSRNNEQF
TRBD2 | TRBV7-2 | ASSPVLAGGDNEQF
. | TRBV5-5 | ASSASPYNEQF
. | TRBV11-3 | ASSQNRDYEQY
. | TRBV6-2/TRBV6-3 | AFEGDTDTQY
. | TRBV20-1 | SALFPPQQETQY